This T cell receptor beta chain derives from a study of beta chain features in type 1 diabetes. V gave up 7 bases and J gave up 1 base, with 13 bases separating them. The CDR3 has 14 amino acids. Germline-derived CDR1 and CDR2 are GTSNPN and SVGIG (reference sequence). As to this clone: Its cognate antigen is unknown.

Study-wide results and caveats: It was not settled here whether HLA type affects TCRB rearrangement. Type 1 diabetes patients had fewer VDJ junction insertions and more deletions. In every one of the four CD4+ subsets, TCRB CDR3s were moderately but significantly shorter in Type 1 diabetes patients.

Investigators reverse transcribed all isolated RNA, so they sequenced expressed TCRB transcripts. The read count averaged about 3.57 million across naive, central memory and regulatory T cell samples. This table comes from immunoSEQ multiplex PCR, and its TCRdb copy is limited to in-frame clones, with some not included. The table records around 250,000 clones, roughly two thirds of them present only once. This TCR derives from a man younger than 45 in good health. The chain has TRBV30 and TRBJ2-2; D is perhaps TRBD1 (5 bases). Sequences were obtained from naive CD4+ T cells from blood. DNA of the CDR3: TGTGCCTCCGAGAAGGGGTGGAACACCGGGGAGCTGTTTTTT. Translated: CASEKGWNTGELFF. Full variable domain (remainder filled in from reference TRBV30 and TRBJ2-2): SQTIHQWPATLVQPVGSPLSLECTVEGTSNPNLYWYRQAAGRGLQLLFYSVGIGQISSEVPQNLSASRPQDRQFILSSKKLLLSDSGFYLCASEKGWNTGELFFGEGSRLTVL.